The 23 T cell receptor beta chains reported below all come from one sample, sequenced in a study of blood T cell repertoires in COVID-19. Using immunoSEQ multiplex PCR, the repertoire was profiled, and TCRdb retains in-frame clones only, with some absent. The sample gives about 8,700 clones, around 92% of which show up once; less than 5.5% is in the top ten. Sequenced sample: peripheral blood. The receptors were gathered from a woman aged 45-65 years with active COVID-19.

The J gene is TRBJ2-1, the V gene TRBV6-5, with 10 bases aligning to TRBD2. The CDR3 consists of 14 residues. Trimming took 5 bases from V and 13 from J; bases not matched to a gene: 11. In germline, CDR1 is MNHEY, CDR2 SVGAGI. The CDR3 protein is CASSPTLAGASQFF. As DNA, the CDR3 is TGTGCCAGCAGTCCCACCCTAGCGGGAGCTTCTCAGTTCTTC.

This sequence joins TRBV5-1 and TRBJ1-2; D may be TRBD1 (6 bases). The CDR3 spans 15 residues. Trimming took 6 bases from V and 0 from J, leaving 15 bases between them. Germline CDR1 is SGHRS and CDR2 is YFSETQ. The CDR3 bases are TGCGCCAGCACCCCCGGCGGGGGCGCTAACTATGGCTACACCTTC. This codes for CASTPGGGANYGYTF.

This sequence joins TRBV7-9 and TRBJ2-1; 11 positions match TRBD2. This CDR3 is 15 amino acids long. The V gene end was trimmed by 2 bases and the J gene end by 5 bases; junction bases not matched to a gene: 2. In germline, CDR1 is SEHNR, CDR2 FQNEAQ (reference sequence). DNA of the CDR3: TGTGCCAGCAGCTTAAGACTAGCGGGAAACAATGAGCAGTTCTTC. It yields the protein CASSLRLAGNNEQFF.

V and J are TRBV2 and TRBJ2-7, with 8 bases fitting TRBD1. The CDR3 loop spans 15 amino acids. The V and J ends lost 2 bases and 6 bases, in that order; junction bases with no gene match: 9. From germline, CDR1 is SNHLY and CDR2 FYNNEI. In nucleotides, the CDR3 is TGTGCCAGCAGTGAAAATTCGGCAGGGGGCAGCGAGCAGTACTTC. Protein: CASSENSAGGSEQYF. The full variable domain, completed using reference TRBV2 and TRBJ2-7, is EPEVTQTPSHQVTQMGQEVILRCVPISNHLYFYWYRQILGQKVEFLVSFYNNEISEKSEIFDDQFSVERPDGSNFTLKIRSTKLEDSAMYFCASSENSAGGSEQYFGPGTRLTVT.

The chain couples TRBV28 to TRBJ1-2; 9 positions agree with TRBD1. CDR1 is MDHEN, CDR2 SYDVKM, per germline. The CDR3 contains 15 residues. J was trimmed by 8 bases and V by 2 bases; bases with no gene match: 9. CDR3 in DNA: TGTGCCAGCAGTTTAAGTGGACAGGGGCAGAGAGGCTACACCTTC. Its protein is CASSLSGQGQRGYTF.

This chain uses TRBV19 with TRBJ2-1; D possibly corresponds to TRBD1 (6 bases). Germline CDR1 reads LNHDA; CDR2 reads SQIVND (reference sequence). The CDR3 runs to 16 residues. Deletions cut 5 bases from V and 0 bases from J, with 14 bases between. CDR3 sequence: CASSVQGRVSYNEQFF. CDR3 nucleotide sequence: TGTGCCAGTAGTGTACAGGGAAGGGTCTCCTACAATGAGCAGTTCTTC.

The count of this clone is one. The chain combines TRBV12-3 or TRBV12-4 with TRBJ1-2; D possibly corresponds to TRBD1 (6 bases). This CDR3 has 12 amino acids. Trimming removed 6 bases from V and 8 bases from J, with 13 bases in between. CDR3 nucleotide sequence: TGTGCCAGCAGCCAGGGGAATGGCGGCTACACCTTC. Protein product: CASSQGNGGYTF.

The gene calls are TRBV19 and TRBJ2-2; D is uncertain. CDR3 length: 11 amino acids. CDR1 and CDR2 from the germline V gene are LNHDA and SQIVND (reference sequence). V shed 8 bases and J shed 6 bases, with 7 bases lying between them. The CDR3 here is CASANPGELFF. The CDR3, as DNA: TGTGCCAGTGCGAATCCCGGGGAGCTGTTTTTT.

The DNA of the CDR3 is TGTGCCAGCAGTATCGGGACTAGCTACGAGCAGTACTTC. The encoded protein is CASSIGTSYEQYF. The rearrangement joins TRBV27 to TRBJ2-7; the match to TRBD2 covers 8 bases. The CDR3 sequence is 13 residues long. J lost 3 bases, V lost 5 bases, and 3 bases had no gene match. Germline V lookup: CDR1 MNHEY, CDR2 SMNVEV (reference sequence).

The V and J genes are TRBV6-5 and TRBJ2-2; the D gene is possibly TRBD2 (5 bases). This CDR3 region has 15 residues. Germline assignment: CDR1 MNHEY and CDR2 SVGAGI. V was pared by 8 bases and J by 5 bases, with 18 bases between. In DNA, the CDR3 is TGTGCCAGCGGAAAGTGGCGGGCAGAAACCGGGGAGCTGTTTTTT. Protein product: CASGKWRAETGELFF.

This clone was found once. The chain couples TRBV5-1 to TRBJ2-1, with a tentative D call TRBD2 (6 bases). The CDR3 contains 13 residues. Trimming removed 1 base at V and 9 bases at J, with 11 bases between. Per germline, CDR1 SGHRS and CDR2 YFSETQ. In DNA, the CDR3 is TGCGCCAGCAGCTTGTCGGGGCGGGGTGAGCAGTTCTTC. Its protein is CASSLSGRGEQFF. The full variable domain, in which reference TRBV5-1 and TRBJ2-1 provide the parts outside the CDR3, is KAGVTQTPRYLIKTRGQQVTLSCSPISGHRSVSWYQQTPGQGLQFLFEYFSETQRNKGNFPGRFSGRQFSNSRSEMNVSTLELGDSALYLCASSLSGRGEQFFGPGTRLTVL.

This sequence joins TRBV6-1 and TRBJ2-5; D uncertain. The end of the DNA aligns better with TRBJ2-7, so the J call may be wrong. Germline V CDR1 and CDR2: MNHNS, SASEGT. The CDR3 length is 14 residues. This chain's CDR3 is CASSEFGWSYEQYF. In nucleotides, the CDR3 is TGTGCCAGCAGTGAATTCGGGTGGTCCTACGAGCAGTACTTC.

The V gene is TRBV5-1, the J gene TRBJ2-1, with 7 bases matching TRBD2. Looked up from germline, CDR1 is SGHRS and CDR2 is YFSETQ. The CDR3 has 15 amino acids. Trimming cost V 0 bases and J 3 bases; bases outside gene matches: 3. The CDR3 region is CASSLGGGDYNEQFF. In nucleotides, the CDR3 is TGCGCCAGCAGCTTGGGTGGGGGGGACTACAATGAGCAGTTCTTC. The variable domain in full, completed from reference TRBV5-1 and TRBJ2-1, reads KAGVTQTPRYLIKTRGQQVTLSCSPISGHRSVSWYQQTPGQGLQFLFEYFSETQRNKGNFPGRFSGRQFSNSRSEMNVSTLELGDSALYLCASSLGGGDYNEQFFGPGTRLTVL.

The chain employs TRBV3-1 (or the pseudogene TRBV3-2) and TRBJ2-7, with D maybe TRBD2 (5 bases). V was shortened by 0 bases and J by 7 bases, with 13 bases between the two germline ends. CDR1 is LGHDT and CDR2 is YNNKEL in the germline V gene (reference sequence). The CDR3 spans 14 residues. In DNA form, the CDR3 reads TGTGCCAGCAGCCAAGACTCCGTTCGGGGAGAGCAGTACTTC. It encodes CASSQDSVRGEQYF.

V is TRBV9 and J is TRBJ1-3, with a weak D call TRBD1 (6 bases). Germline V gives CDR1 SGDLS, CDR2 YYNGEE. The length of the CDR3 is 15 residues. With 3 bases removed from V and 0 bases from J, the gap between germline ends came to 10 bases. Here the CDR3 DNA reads TGTGCCAGCAGCGGACGGGACAACTCTGGAAACACCATATATTTT. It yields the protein CASSGRDNSGNTIYF.

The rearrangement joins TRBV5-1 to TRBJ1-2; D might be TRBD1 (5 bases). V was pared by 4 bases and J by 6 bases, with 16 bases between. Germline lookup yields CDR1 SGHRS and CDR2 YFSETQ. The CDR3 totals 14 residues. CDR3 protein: CASSLVQGTHGYTF. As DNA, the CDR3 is TGCGCCAGCAGCCTCGTCCAGGGAACCCATGGCTACACCTTC.

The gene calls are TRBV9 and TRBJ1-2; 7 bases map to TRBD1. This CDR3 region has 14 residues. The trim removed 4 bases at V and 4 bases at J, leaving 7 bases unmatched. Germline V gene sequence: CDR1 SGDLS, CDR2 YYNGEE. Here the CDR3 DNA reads TGTGCCAGCAGCACCCAGACAGGGCCCTATGGCTACACCTTC. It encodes CASSTQTGPYGYTF.

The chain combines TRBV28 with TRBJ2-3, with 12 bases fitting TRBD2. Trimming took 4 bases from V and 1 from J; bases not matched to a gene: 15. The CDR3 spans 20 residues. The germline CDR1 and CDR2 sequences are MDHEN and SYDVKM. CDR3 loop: CASSSPWTSGKGMGTDTQYF. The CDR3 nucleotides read TGTGCCAGCAGTTCCCCTTGGACTAGCGGGAAGGGTATGGGCACAGATACGCAGTATTTT.

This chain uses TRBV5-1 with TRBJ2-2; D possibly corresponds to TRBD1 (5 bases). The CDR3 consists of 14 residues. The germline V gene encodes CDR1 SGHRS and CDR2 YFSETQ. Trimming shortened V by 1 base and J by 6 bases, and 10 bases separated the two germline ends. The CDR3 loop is CASSLFRQSGELFF. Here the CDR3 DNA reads TGCGCCAGCAGCTTGTTCAGACAGTCCGGGGAGCTGTTTTTT.

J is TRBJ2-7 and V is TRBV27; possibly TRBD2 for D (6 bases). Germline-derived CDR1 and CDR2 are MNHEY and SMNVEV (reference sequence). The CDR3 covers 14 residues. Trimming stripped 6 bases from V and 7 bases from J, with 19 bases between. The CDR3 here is CASSYGTGAGEQYF. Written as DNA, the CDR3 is TGTGCCAGCAGCTACGGGACCGGGGCGGGGGAGCAGTACTTC.

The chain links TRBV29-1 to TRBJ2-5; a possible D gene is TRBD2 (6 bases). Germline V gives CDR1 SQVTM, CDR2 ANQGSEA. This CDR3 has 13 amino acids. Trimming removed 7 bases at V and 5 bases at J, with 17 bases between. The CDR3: CSALNQGRETQYF. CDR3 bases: TGCAGCGCCTTAAACCAAGGGAGGGAGACCCAGTACTTC.

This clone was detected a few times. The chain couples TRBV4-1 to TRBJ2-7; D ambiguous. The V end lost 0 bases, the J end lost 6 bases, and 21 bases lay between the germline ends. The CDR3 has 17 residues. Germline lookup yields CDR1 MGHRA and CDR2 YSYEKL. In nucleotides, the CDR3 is TGCGCCAGCAGCCAAGATGTTCCGGTACTTTCCCCTCCCGAGCAGTACTTC. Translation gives CASSQDVPVLSPPEQYF.

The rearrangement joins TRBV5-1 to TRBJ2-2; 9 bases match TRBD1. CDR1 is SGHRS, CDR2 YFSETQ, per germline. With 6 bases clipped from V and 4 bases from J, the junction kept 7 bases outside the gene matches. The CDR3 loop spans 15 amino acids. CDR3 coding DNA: TGCGCCAGCAAAACCGGGACAGGGTCCACCGGGGAGCTGTTTTTT. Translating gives CASKTGTGSTGELFF.